This T cell receptor beta chain stems from a study of blood T cells in healthy people across ages. Comment on this clonotype: The target antigen is unknown.

Regarding the study as a whole: Roughly linear declines in TCR beta diversity per million T cells occurred with age. From one million sequenced T cells, diversity estimates were lower bounds.

Together with a sample-barcoded 5' primer, a J-beta primer mix was included in a second PCR lasting about 6 to 11 cycles. MiXCR was run by TCRdb on the 5' RACE reads, yielding one entry per CDR3 protein. The repertoire has fewer than 2,000,000 distinct CDR3 sequences, about two fifths of them found once; the top ten carry 23%. Researchers report isolating at least 6 million PBMCs per sample. V was pared by 5 bases and J by 6 bases, with 14 bases between. CDR1 and CDR2 (germline): ENHRY, SYGVKD. This CDR3 has 14 residues. Sequenced sample: blood. The chain couples TRBV10-3 to TRBJ2-1; possibly TRBD1 or TRBD2 for D (5 bases each). This receptor was taken from a human donor in good health. The CDR3 reads CAISSRDRTNEQFF. DNA for the CDR3: TGTGCCATCAGTTCCCGGGACCGTACCAATGAGCAGTTCTTC.